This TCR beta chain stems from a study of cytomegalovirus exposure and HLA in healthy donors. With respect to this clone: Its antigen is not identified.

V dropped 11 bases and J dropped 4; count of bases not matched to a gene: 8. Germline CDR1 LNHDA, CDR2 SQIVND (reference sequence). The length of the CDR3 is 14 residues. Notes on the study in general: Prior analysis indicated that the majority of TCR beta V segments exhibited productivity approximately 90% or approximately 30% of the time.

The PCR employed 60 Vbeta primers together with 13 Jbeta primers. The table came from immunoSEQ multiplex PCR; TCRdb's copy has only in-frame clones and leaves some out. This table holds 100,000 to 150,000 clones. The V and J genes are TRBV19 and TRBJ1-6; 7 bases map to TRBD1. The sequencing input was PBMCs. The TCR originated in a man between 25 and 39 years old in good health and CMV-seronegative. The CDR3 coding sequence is TGTGCCGGCTCGACAGGGCAGTATAATTCACCCCTCCACTTT. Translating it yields CAGSTGQYNSPLHF.